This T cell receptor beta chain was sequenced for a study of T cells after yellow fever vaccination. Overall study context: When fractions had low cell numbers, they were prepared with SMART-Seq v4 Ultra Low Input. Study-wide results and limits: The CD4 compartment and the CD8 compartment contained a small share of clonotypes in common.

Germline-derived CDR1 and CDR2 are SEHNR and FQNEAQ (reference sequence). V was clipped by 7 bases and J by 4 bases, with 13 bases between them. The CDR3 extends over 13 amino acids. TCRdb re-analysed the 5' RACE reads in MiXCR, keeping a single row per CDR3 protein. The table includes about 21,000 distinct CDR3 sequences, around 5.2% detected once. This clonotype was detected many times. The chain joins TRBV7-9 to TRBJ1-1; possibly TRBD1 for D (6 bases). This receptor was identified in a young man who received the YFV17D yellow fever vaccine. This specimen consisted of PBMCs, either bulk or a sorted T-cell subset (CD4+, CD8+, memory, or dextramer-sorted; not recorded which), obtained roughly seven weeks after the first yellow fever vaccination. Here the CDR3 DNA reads TGTGCCAGCATCTACAGGGAAGCCACTGAAGCTTTCTTT. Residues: CASIYREATEAFF.